These 19 T cell receptor beta chains were all obtained from the same sample, sequenced in a study of response to subunit inactivated influenza vaccine. TCRdb re-analysed the RT-PCR reads in MiXCR, keeping a single row per CDR3 protein. The data contain a few hundred thousand distinct CDR3 sequences, about 15% of them singletons. Sequenced material: PBMCs from blood, taken 11 to 12 days after vaccination. Receptors were obtained from a man in his fifties or sixties who received an inactivated influenza vaccine.

The V call is TRBV6-1, the J call TRBJ2-5; D call uncertain. V was shortened by 6 bases and J by 1 base, with 12 bases between the two germline ends. From germline, CDR1 is MNHNS and CDR2 SASEGT. The CDR3 runs 14 residues. CDR3: CASSPQPSQETQYF. DNA of the CDR3: TGTGCCAGCAGCCCGCAGCCTTCCCAAGAGACCCAGTACTTC.

In this sample, this clonotype turned up many times. The V gene is TRBV4-3, the J gene TRBJ2-2; D uncertain. In germline, CDR1 is LGHNA, CDR2 YSLEER. V was shortened by 0 bases and J by 0 bases, with 5 bases between the two germline ends. The CDR3 contains 15 residues. The CDR3 DNA follows: TGCGCCAGCAGCCAAGAACACTCGAACACCGGGGAGCTGTTTTTT. Its translation: CASSQEHSNTGELFF.

This clonotype was seen a handful of times. The CDR3 sequence: CASSTRGDEKLFF. The DNA of the CDR3 is TGTGCCAGCAGCACCCGGGGCGACGAAAAACTGTTTTTT. The chain combines TRBV6-1 with TRBJ1-4; TRBD1 is a possible D gene (5 bases). V was clipped by 6 bases and J by 8 bases, with 13 bases between them. The CDR3 runs 13 residues. Germline loops: CDR1 MNHNS, CDR2 SASEGT.

V and J are TRBV27 and TRBJ2-7, with 7 bases identical to TRBD2. Trimming at V came to 7 bases and at J to 5 bases, leaving 14 bases not matched to a gene. The CDR3 spans 15 residues. Germline V CDR1 and CDR2: MNHEY, SMNVEV (reference sequence). CDR3 region: CASTISGAGVDEQYF. In DNA, the CDR3 is TGTGCCAGCACTATCAGCGGGGCTGGGGTCGACGAGCAGTACTTC.

The V call is TRBV20-1, the J call TRBJ1-4; 7 nucleotides agree with TRBD1. The CDR3 has 12 residues. V gave up 8 bases and J gave up 6 bases; unmatched junction bases: 6. Germline CDR1 reads DFQATT; CDR2 reads SNEGSKA (reference sequence). For the CDR3, the DNA is TGCAGTCCCAGGGGGATTGATGAAAAACTGTTTTTT. This translates into CSPRGIDEKLFF.

The CDR3 DNA is TGCAGTGCCAAATACAGCGGCCTGGGGTATAGCAATCAGCCCCAGCATTTT. Translating it yields CSAKYSGLGYSNQPQHF. The chain combines TRBV20-1 with TRBJ1-5; D ambiguous. The ends were cut back, 6 bases at V and 0 bases at J, with 21 bases in the middle. CDR1 and CDR2 (germline): DFQATT, SNEGSKA (reference sequence). The CDR3 spans 17 residues.

This clonotype turned up a few times. The chain uses TRBV20-1 and TRBJ1-5; tentatively, D is TRBD1 (5 bases). The germline V gene has CDR1 DFQATT and CDR2 SNEGSKA (reference sequence). The V and J ends lost 6 bases and 4 bases respectively, with 13 bases between them. This CDR3 spans 13 amino acids. DNA for the CDR3: TGCAGTGCCATCGGGGGGGTTAATCAGCCCCAGCATTTT. Translated: CSAIGGVNQPQHF.

The chain uses TRBV12-3 or TRBV12-4 and TRBJ2-7; D gene unclear. The CDR3 has 13 residues. V shed 3 bases and J shed 1 base, with 7 bases lying between them. The CDR3 sequence: CASSFHSSYEQYF. Here the CDR3 DNA reads TGTGCCAGCAGTTTTCACAGTTCCTACGAGCAGTACTTC.

This clonotype was recorded a few times. The chain uses TRBV21-1 and TRBJ2-3; the tabulated D call, TRBD1, remains unverified against the DNA. TRBV21-1 is a pseudogene segment. The length of the CDR3 is 11 residues. The CDR3 DNA sequence: TGTGCCGGGGCAAAACAGGCCGGGCAGTATTTT. Protein sequence: CAGAKQAGQYF.

The J gene is TRBJ2-1, the V gene TRBV29-1; possible D gene TRBD1, 5 bases. Germline CDR1 reads SQVTM; CDR2 reads ANQGSEA. V was trimmed by 8 bases and J by 10 bases, leaving 12 bases between them. The CDR3 length is 10 residues. The CDR3 coding sequence is TGCAGCCCGGGTTGGGGCGAGCAGTTCTTC. Residues: CSPGWGEQFF.

V usage is TRBV29-1 and J usage is TRBJ1-5; D is possibly TRBD1 (6 bases). The CDR3 consists of 13 residues. The germline gives CDR1 SQVTM, CDR2 ANQGSEA. V dropped 4 bases and J dropped 7 bases, with 14 bases sitting between them. The CDR3 loop is CSVAQGPTQPQHF. CDR3 sequence (DNA): TGCAGCGTTGCACAGGGACCCACCCAGCCCCAGCATTTT.

This clonotype was detected a few times. The chain has TRBV6-1 and TRBJ2-7, with D possibly matching TRBD1 (6 bases). Trimming removed 6 bases at V and 3 bases at J, with 18 bases between. CDR1 and CDR2 (germline): MNHNS, SASEGT. CDR3 length equals 15 residues. The CDR3 loop is CASSQGTPAYYEQYF. CDR3 in DNA: TGTGCCAGCAGCCAGGGGACCCCGGCGTACTACGAGCAGTACTTC.

With regard to this clonotype: At one boundary the junction diverges from the germline segment, which might be a read error. In nucleotides, the CDR3 is TGTGCCAGCAGCTTAGGGGGCAGTTTGGAAACCCAGTGCTTC. This codes for CASSLGGSLETQCF. The chain joins TRBV11-2 to TRBJ2-5, with D possibly being TRBD1 (5 bases). The CDR3 consists of 14 residues. Germline CDR1 and CDR2: SGHAT and FQNNGV.

This clonotype was found a few times. J is TRBJ2-7 and V is TRBV7-9, with 13 bases aligning to TRBD2. This CDR3 contains 16 residues. The trim removed 5 bases at V and 3 bases at J, leaving 7 bases unmatched. CDR1 SEHNR and CDR2 FQNEAQ come from the germline V gene (reference sequence). The CDR3 loop is CASSRGTSGTRYEQYF. The CDR3 DNA sequence: TGTGCCAGCAGCCGCGGGACTAGCGGGACCCGCTACGAGCAGTACTTC.

The CDR3, as DNA: TGCGCCAGCAGCTTGCTTTTTGGGTACAATGAGCAGTTCTTC. Residues: CASSLLFGYNEQFF. The chain uses TRBV5-1 and TRBJ2-1, with D hard to call. Germline CDR1 is SGHRS and CDR2 is YFSETQ. The V gene lost 1 base and the J gene lost 4 bases, with 9 bases spanning the gap. This CDR3 is 14 amino acids long.

This clonotype was observed a few times. The V gene is TRBV20-1, the J gene TRBJ1-6, with a possible D match to TRBD1 (6 bases). The germline V gene encodes CDR1 DFQATT and CDR2 SNEGSKA (reference sequence). The CDR3 runs to 14 residues. Trimming shortened V by 2 bases and J by 9 bases, and 14 bases separated the two germline ends. The CDR3 nucleotides read TGCAGTGCTAGATGGGCGACAGGTGGTTCACCCCTCCACTTT. Amino acids: CSARWATGGSPLHF.

The gene calls are TRBV28 and TRBJ2-3; possible D gene TRBD2, 5 bases. Germline assignment: CDR1 MDHEN and CDR2 SYDVKM. Trimming removed 3 bases from V and 0 bases from J, with 13 bases in between. The CDR3 extends over 16 amino acids. The CDR3 here is CASSFDLAPSTDTQYF. CDR3 coding DNA: TGTGCCAGCAGTTTTGACCTAGCACCAAGCACAGATACGCAGTATTTT.

CDR3 bases: TGTGCCAGCAGTGCGGGCGGCAGGGGCAACTATGGCTACACCTTC. This gives the protein CASSAGGRGNYGYTF. V is TRBV27 and J is TRBJ1-2, with D possibly TRBD1 on 6 matching bases. Germline V gives CDR1 MNHEY, CDR2 SMNVEV (reference sequence). V was cut by 5 bases and J by 2 bases, with 15 bases left in between. The CDR3 contains 15 residues.

The J gene is TRBJ1-5, the V gene TRBV15; D gene unclear. The CDR3 is made up of 16 amino acids. The germline V and J ends were trimmed by 0 bases and 4 bases, with 13 bases remaining between them. CDR1 is LNHNV and CDR2 is YYDKDF in the germline V gene (reference sequence). The CDR3 nucleotides read TGTGCCACCAGCAGAGATCGAGGGATTGAAAATCAGCCCCAGCATTTT. This gives the protein CATSRDRGIENQPQHF.